This T cell receptor beta chain was profiled in a study of blood T cell repertoires in COVID-19. At the level of the study: There were acute and convalescent COVID-19 samples, and they came from the United States, Italy and Spain. Sample material is recorded as cDNA or gDNA derived from T cells, B-cell-depleted T cells, or PBMCs.

Generated by immunoSEQ multiplex PCR, the TCRdb table keeps only in-frame clones and is missing some. The sample shows under 200,000 clones, around 80% of them seen only once. This CDR3 has 13 amino acids. The ends were cut back, 1 base at V and 3 bases at J, with 6 bases in the middle. Germline-derived CDR1 and CDR2 are LGHNA and YSLEER. This chain joins TRBV4-3 and TRBJ1-2; D gene ambiguous. The sequence came from a woman of 80 years or more with active or convalescent COVID-19. Source material: peripheral blood. The CDR3 loop reads CASSQGLDYGYTF. CDR3 nucleotide sequence: TGCGCCAGCAGCCAAGGGCTCGACTATGGCTACACCTTC.